This is a list of T cell receptor beta chains from one sample in a study of cytomegalovirus exposure and HLA in healthy donors. Clones were read by immunoSEQ multiplex PCR, and TCRdb kept only the in-frame ones, dropping some. This repertoire shows 160,000 or so clones, about 68% found once; its top ten account for around 2.6%. The sequenced sample was PBMCs. The receptors shown here come from a female donor in good health and CMV-seronegative. Each CDR3 is given with its conserved first and last residue. The D gene is left open where the match is weak. Clone size appears in some rows only: once, few, many, or a class for an expanded clone.

clone_size	v_call	j_call	d_call	cdr3_nt	cdr3_aa
.	TRBV6-5	TRBJ2-4	.	TGTGCCAGCAGGACAGCCACAGCCAAAAACATTCAGTACTTC	CASRTATAKNIQYF
.	TRBV18	TRBJ1-2	TRBD1	TGTGCCAGCTCACCACGGGACAGGGTCTATGGCTACACCTTC	CASSPRDRVYGYTF
.	TRBV10-2	TRBJ2-7	TRBD2	TGCGCCAGCAGTAGTGGACTAGCAGGTTCATACGAGCAGTACTTC	CASSSGLAGSYEQYF
.	TRBV5-5	TRBJ2-5	.	TGTGCCAGCAGCTTGGGAGACAATGGGGCGACCCAGTACTTC	CASSLGDNGATQYF
many	TRBV6-1	TRBJ1-4	.	TGTGCCAGCAGTGCCGCAGGGTGGGATGAAAAACTGTTTTTT	CASSAAGWDEKLFF
few	TRBV5-6	TRBJ2-5	.	TGTGCCAGCAGACCTGACGGGGGAGAGACCCAGTACTTC	CASRPDGGETQYF
few	TRBV6-5	TRBJ2-3	TRBD1	TGTGCCAGCCGACAGGGATGGACAGATACGCAGTATTTT	CASRQGWTDTQYF
.	TRBV14	TRBJ2-7	.	TGTGCCAGCAGCCAAGGCGGGGGCACCTACGAGCAGTACTTC	CASSQGGGTYEQYF
.	TRBV4-2	TRBJ1-3	.	TGTGCCAGCAGCCAAGTTCCCGACAGACCCTCTGGAAACACCATATATTTT	CASSQVPDRPSGNTIYF
once	TRBV10-3	TRBJ1-5	.	TGTGCCATCAGTGATCGGGGTGTGAGCAATCAGCCCCAGCATTTT	CAISDRGVSNQPQHF
.	TRBV10-1	TRBJ2-7	.	TGCGCCAGCAGTGACAACTCCTACGAGCAGTACTTC	CASSDNSYEQYF
.	TRBV11-3	TRBJ2-7	TRBD2	TGTGCCAGCAGCCCCCGGGGGAGGGGCGAGCAGTACTTC	CASSPRGRGEQYF
.	TRBV28	TRBJ1-1	.	TGTGCCAGCAGTTTTAGCCAACGTAAAGGTCGAACTGAAGCTTTCTTT	CASSFSQRKGRTEAFF
.	TRBV18	TRBJ1-2	.	TGTGCCAGCTCACCATCTATTCGCGCGGAGTCGGGCTACACCTTC	CASSPSIRAESGYTF
.	TRBV7-9	TRBJ2-3	.	TGTGCCAGCAGCCACGGGGTTCTCACAGATACGCAGTATTTT	CASSHGVLTDTQYF
.	TRBV28	TRBJ1-2	.	TGTGCCAGCAGGCGAGTCCGGTATGGCTACACCTTC	CASRRVRYGYTF
.	TRBV29-1	TRBJ2-1	TRBD2	TGCAGCGTGGGGGGGCTAGCGGGAGCGGCTCCGTTCTTC	CSVGGLAGAAPFF
.	TRBV10-3	TRBJ2-1	TRBD2	TGTGCCATCAGGGTTAGCGGGGGAGCCTACAATGAGCAGTTCTTC	CAIRVSGGAYNEQFF
.	TRBV7-9	TRBJ1-4	.	TGTGCCAGCAGCCTCTATGCAACTAATGAAAAACTGTTTTTT	CASSLYATNEKLFF
.	TRBV19	TRBJ1-2	.	TGTGCCAGCCAACGTGGGGGGGAGGTTGGTGGCTACACCTTC	CASQRGGEVGGYTF
.	TRBV10-3	TRBJ2-3	.	TGTGCCGCCGCGGGCACAGATACGCAGTATTTT	CAAAGTDTQYF
few	TRBV4-3	TRBJ2-2	TRBD2	TGCGCCAGCAGCCGGGCATTAGGCGGGGGGGCCTCGGGGGAGCTGTTTTTT	CASSRALGGGASGELFF
.	TRBV7-6	TRBJ2-1	TRBD1	TGTGCCAGCAGCTCCGACTTGGGACAGGGGTTTGCCTACAATGAGCAGTTCTTC	CASSSDLGQGFAYNEQFF
.	TRBV4-3	TRBJ2-7	TRBD2	TGCGCCAGCAGCCAAGAGTTAGCGGGAGCCTCCTACGAGCAGTACTTC	CASSQELAGASYEQYF
.	TRBV11-2	TRBJ2-1	.	TGTGCCAGCAGCTTAGGCTATAGGAGCCCACTCACCAACAATGAGCAGTTCTTC	CASSLGYRSPLTNNEQFF
.	TRBV6-6	TRBJ2-6	TRBD1	TGTGCCAGCAGTAGCCCGGGACAGAAAGGGGCCAACGTCCTGACTTTC	CASSSPGQKGANVLTF
.	TRBV15	TRBJ2-7	TRBD2	TGTGCCACCGGGACTAGCGGCTCCTACGAGCAGTACTTC	CATGTSGSYEQYF
.	TRBV10-2	TRBJ2-5	TRBD2	TGCGCCAGCAGTGACCAAGCGGGGGAGCAGTACTTC	CASSDQAGEQYF
few	TRBV19	TRBJ2-7	TRBD1	TGTGCCAGTAGCCCGACAGGGGGGGTCTACGAGCAGTACTTC	CASSPTGGVYEQYF
.	TRBV20-1	TRBJ1-1	.	TGCAGTGCTAGTTACGGTGAAGCTTTCTTT	CSASYGEAFF
.	TRBV13	TRBJ2-6	.	TGTGCCACCCTTAATAGAGGGGCCAACGTCCTGACTTTC	CATLNRGANVLTF
.	TRBV7-2	TRBJ2-7	TRBD2	TGTGCCAGCAGCTTAACTAGCGGAACCTACGAGCAGTACTTC	CASSLTSGTYEQYF
.	TRBV7-2	TRBJ2-7	.	TGTGCCAGCAGCTTACGACAGCGCTCCTACGAGCAGTACTTC	CASSLRQRSYEQYF
.	TRBV2	TRBJ2-1	.	TGTGCCAGCCGCCCGGGGAGCTCCTACAATGAGCAGTTCTTC	CASRPGSSYNEQFF
.	TRBV4-2	TRBJ1-2	TRBD1	TGTGCCAGCAGCCAAGATTGGCTGGACAGGGCCCGGGGCTACACCTTC	CASSQDWLDRARGYTF
few	TRBV5-4	TRBJ2-7	TRBD2	TGTGCCAGCAGCCAGGGTAGCGGGAAGCTCTACGAGCAGTACTTC	CASSQGSGKLYEQYF
.	TRBV5-1	TRBJ2-7	TRBD2	TGCGCCAGCAGCTTAGAAGCGGGGGGGCCCTACGAGCAGTACTTC	CASSLEAGGPYEQYF
.	TRBV5-1	TRBJ2-6	.	TGCGCCAGCAGCTTGAATCGCGCGAGCTCTGGGGCCAACGTCCTGACTTTC	CASSLNRASSGANVLTF
.	TRBV7-3	TRBJ2-3	TRBD2	TGTGCCAGCAGCCCCTCCCCGGGACTAGTCACCGATACGCAGTATTTT	CASSPSPGLVTDTQYF
.	TRBV5-6	TRBJ2-1	TRBD1	TGTGCCAGCTTGCTGGACAGGCGTAAGGGTGAGCAGTTCTTC	CASLLDRRKGEQFF
.	TRBV15	TRBJ2-3	.	TGTGCCACCAGCAGAGAGAGCCAACCCACAGATACGCAGTATTTT	CATSRESQPTDTQYF
.	TRBV6-5	TRBJ2-2	.	TGTGTCAGCAGTTATGCAGGGGCCACCGGGGAGCTGTTTTTT	CVSSYAGATGELFF
.	TRBV11-2	TRBJ2-5	TRBD2	TGTGCCAGCAGCTGGGTCGGGGCGGGAGGCCGGGGGTGGGAGACCCAGTACTTC	CASSWVGAGGRGWETQYF
.	TRBV2	TRBJ1-5	TRBD1	TGTGCCAGCAGTGCCCAACAGGGGAGGCAGCCCCAGCATTTT	CASSAQQGRQPQHF
.	TRBV6-1	TRBJ2-3	TRBD1	TGTGCCAGCAGTGACGGACAGGGGGCTGTAGATACGCAGTATTTT	CASSDGQGAVDTQYF
.	TRBV27	TRBJ2-7	.	TGTGCCAGCAGTTTAAAAACAGCCTACGAGCAGTACTTC	CASSLKTAYEQYF
.	TRBV20-1	TRBJ2-5	TRBD2	TGCAGTGCCCACGGGGGGATGACCCAGTACTTC	CSAHGGMTQYF
.	TRBV6-5	TRBJ1-1	TRBD1	TGTGCCAGCAGCCGGGACAGGATGAACACTGAAGCTTTCTTT	CASSRDRMNTEAFF
.	TRBV7-2	TRBJ2-2	TRBD2	TGTGCCAGCAGCCGGGGGGGGACTAGCCTAGTCGGGGAGCTGTTTTTT	CASSRGGTSLVGELFF
once	TRBV5-1	TRBJ2-7	TRBD1	TGCGCCAGCAGCTTGACAGGGGGCATCAACGAGCAGTACTTC	CASSLTGGINEQYF
.	TRBV28	TRBJ1-4	.	TGTGCCAGCAGTCCCCCTGAGACTACAACTAATGAAAAACTGTTTTTT	CASSPPETTTNEKLFF
.	TRBV5-4	TRBJ1-2	.	TGTGCCAGCAGCTTACCCGGGGGAGGTTATGGCTACACCTTC	CASSLPGGGYGYTF
.	TRBV15	TRBJ1-4	.	TGTGCCACCAGCAGGGATACGGCTAGTAATGAAAAACTGTTTTTT	CATSRDTASNEKLFF
.	TRBV4-2	TRBJ2-5	TRBD1	TGTGCCAGCAGCCAGGGACAGGGAATGGGAGAGACCCAGTACTTC	CASSQGQGMGETQYF
.	TRBV27	TRBJ1-3	.	TGTGCCAGCAGCCTCAACAGAAACCCTGGAAACACCATATATTTT	CASSLNRNPGNTIYF